This TCR beta chain was recorded in a study of T cell clonotyping in hematopoietic cell transplantation (dated by TCRdb to the early 2020s). At the level of the whole study: The study collected roughly 150 blood samples from 35 consecutive transplant recipients and their related donors. Patients were recruited between September 2015 and 2017 and followed until late 2020 or death.

Note on this clone: Its cognate antigen has yet to be identified. No base quality information exists; no much larger clone differs at one position.

Results the study describes overall, beyond this receptor: After transplant, TCR diversity in recipients dropped, and pathologically expanded clonotypes climbed progressively between day 30 and day 180. Broader posttransplant TCR repertoire diversity was predicted by donor and pretransplant recipient Inverse Simpson Index values. The sample size was limited and the cells went unsorted, which meant the CD4 and CD8 repertoire contributions could not be told apart. Only a small fraction of recipient repertoires overlapped donor repertoires, with over 95% appearing de novo at the given depth.

V and J lose 1 base and 4 bases, and a span of 16 bases separates them. Inclusive of the bounding cysteine and phenylalanine, the CDR3 is 15 residues long. The DNA shown is the 45-base CDR3, in frame from base 1. CDR1 GTSNPN and CDR2 SVGIG were looked up in the germline V gene (reference sequence). The immunoSEQ assay, a bias-controlled multiplex PCR with V- and J-specific primers, was used to amplify TCR beta CDR3 regions from genomic DNA. In a second PCR step, the CDR3 amplicons were tagged with a proprietary barcode plus Illumina adapter sequences. An Illumina MiSeq instrument was used for sequencing of the CDR3 libraries. For the original study's pipeline: Export and quality control were done with immunoSEQ Analyzer 3.0, while downstream analyses used R Bioconductor and Immunarch. Repertoire metrics were calculated using only productive rearrangements within the normalized downsampled data set. Clonotypes larger than 5 templates in the normalized cohort were defined as pathologically expanded. Repertoire diversity was measured with the Inverse Simpson Index. CMV-specificity analyses were carried out on the non-normalized data set to capture all clonotypes. TCRdb re-hosts the immuneACCESS table, in-frame sequences only. Its copies lack some clones; in the studies checked, an unresolved V gene accounts for under half of them, and the cause for the rest is not known. Clonal size and the V and J genes are those of that table, whereas D and trimming came from the DNA. A total of about 7,000 clones appear in this sample, 87% of them only once. The ten largest clonotypes hold about 5.5% of the sample.

The time point label of this sample denotes: 100 days after allo-HCT. Blood from recipients was drawn about 28 days before transplant and again at days 30, 100 and 180 after transplant. Using Nuclei Lysis Solution, genomic DNA was extracted from unfractionated peripheral blood mononuclear cells that were either fresh or cryopreserved. Source: PBMCs, taken 100 days after allogeneic stem cell transplant. The TCR sequence derives from a male patient between 45 and 59 years old who had an allogeneic stem cell transplant from a related donor, so the T cells may come from the graft donor. Some clones in this sample may be carry-over from other donors' samples. This chain is built from TRBV30 and TRBJ1-1, and possibly TRBD1, on 6 matching bases. The base sequence is TGTGCCTGGAGTGCGCCCAGGGGTGGTGGCACTGAAGCTTTCTTT. Translated, it reads CAWSAPRGGGTEAFF.